These T cell receptor beta chains were read from a single sample in a study of T-cell reconstitution after alpha-beta-depleted transplantation in children. TCRdb processed the PCR reads anew with MiXCR; each CDR3 protein has one entry. The table includes about 98,000 distinct CDR3 sequences, less than 25% detected once. Sequencing was performed on PBMCs, taken before TCRalphabeta/CD19-depleted stem cell transplant. The receptors derive from a boy between 2 and 15 years old with acute lymphoblastic leukemia, due to receive a stem cell transplant. CDR3s include the opening cysteine and the closing phenylalanine or tryptophan. D genes are given only for firm matches. A clone size is listed for some rows: how often the clone was seen (once, few, many), or a class if it is expanded.

TRBV28	-	few	TRBJ2-7	CASSTLYEQYF	TGTGCCAGCAGTACGCTCTACGAGCAGTACTTC
TRBV20-1	-	few	TRBJ1-5	CSAGDGNQPQHF	TGCAGTGCTGGGGACGGCAATCAGCCCCAGCATTTT
TRBV27	TRBD1	-	TRBJ2-2	CASRGDRVSGELFF	TGTGCCAGCAGGGGGGACAGGGTGAGCGGGGAGCTGTTTTTT
TRBV6-2/TRBV6-3	-	-	TRBJ2-7	CASSYETGSYEQYF	TGTGCCAGCAGTTACGAGACAGGCTCCTACGAGCAGTACTTC
TRBV3-1	TRBD2	many	TRBJ2-1	CASSPSGGTYNEQFF	TGTGCCAGCAGCCCTAGCGGAGGGACCTACAATGAGCAGTTCTTC
TRBV7-2	TRBD2	-	TRBJ2-5	CASSLVGLAAETQYF	TGTGCCAGCAGCTTAGTGGGACTAGCTGCGGAGACCCAGTACTTC
TRBV5-1	-	-	TRBJ1-2	CASSFDNNYGYTF	TGCGCCAGCAGCTTCGATAATAACTATGGCTACACCTTC
TRBV29-1	-	few	TRBJ2-4	CSVRTAKNIQYF	TGCAGCGTCAGGACAGCCAAAAACATTCAGTACTTC
TRBV15	-	-	TRBJ2-2	CATSKFRALGTGELFF	TGTGCCACCAGCAAGTTCCGCGCACTCGGCACCGGGGAGCTGTTTTTT
TRBV12-3/TRBV12-4	-	-	TRBJ2-5	CASSYRKSGETQYF	TGTGCCAGCAGTTATAGGAAATCGGGGGAGACCCAGTACTTC
TRBV5-1	-	-	TRBJ2-2	CASSPNSGGNTGELFF	TGCGCCAGCAGCCCTAACAGCGGAGGGAACACCGGGGAGCTGTTTTTT
TRBV5-1	-	few	TRBJ2-1	CASSPGLDRPYNEQFF	TGCGCCAGCAGCCCGGGGTTGGACCGCCCCTACAATGAGCAGTTCTTC
TRBV10-1	-	-	TRBJ2-3	CASSQNLESQYF	TGCGCCAGCAGCCAAAATCTCGAGTCGCAGTATTTT
TRBV2	TRBD2	-	TRBJ2-7	CASSTTSGGVKDYEQYF	TGTGCCAGCAGTACTACTAGCGGAGGAGTCAAAGACTACGAGCAGTACTTC
TRBV28	TRBD2	-	TRBJ2-5	CASSLLTSGHQETQYF	TGTGCCAGCAGTTTGCTGACTAGCGGACACCAAGAGACCCAGTACTTC
TRBV27	TRBD2	once	TRBJ2-7	CASSLSIPLAGYSYEQYF	TGTGCCAGCAGTTTATCGATTCCCCTAGCGGGGTACTCCTACGAGCAGTACTTC
TRBV9	TRBD1	-	TRBJ1-1	CASSGQGFGKAFF	TGTGCCAGCAGCGGACAGGGGTTCGGGAAAGCTTTCTTT
TRBV7-8	TRBD1	-	TRBJ2-7	CASSLIGQDFYEQYF	TGTGCCAGCAGCTTAATTGGACAGGACTTCTACGAGCAGTACTTC
TRBV5-1	-	-	TRBJ2-1	CASSISGQNERFF	TGCGCCAGCAGCATTAGCGGACAGAATGAGCGGTTCTTC
TRBV27	TRBD2	-	TRBJ2-1	CASSQQAGAYNEQFF	TGTGCCAGCAGTCAACAAGCGGGAGCCTACAATGAGCAGTTCTTC
TRBV20-1	-	few	TRBJ2-3	CSARDPQGGDTQYF	TGCAGTGCTAGAGATCCACAGGGAGGGGATACGCAGTATTTT
TRBV6-2/TRBV6-3	-	-	TRBJ2-1	CASTSSSRQFF	TGTGCCAGCACTAGCTCCAGTAGGCAGTTCTTC
TRBV5-5	-	-	TRBJ2-7	CASSLAGLPYEQYF	TGTGCCAGCAGCTTGGCAGGACTTCCCTACGAGCAGTACTTC
TRBV7-8	TRBD2	few	TRBJ2-1	CASSFLRGSSYNEQFF	TGTGCCAGCAGCTTTTTGCGGGGGAGCTCCTACAATGAGCAGTTCTTC
TRBV12-3/TRBV12-4	TRBD1	few	TRBJ1-2	CASSLGGDRGYTF	TGTGCCAGCAGTTTGGGCGGGGACAGAGGCTACACCTTC
TRBV6-5	-	-	TRBJ1-3	CASSYSSLHKPGQRNTIYF	TGTGCCAGCAGTTACTCGAGTCTACACAAACCGGGACAAAGAAACACCATATATTTT
TRBV9	-	few	TRBJ2-1	CASSVSGGPYNEQFF	TGTGCCAGCAGCGTATCCGGGGGCCCCTACAATGAGCAGTTCTTC
TRBV4-1	-	few	TRBJ2-7	CASSQVPTGSGYEQYF	TGCGCCAGCAGCCAAGTGCCGACAGGATCAGGATACGAGCAGTACTTC
TRBV7-9	TRBD1	few	TRBJ2-7	CASSLGQPYEQYF	TGTGCCAGCAGCCTGGGACAGCCCTACGAGCAGTACTTC
TRBV20-1	-	many	TRBJ2-5	CSARADLLSHNQYF	TGCAGTGCTAGAGCGGACTTACTCTCCCATAACCAGTACTTC
TRBV7-3	TRBD1	-	TRBJ2-3	CASSLRARDRGRPDTQYF	TGTGCCAGCAGCTTGAGAGCCCGGGACAGGGGGCGCCCAGATACGCAGTATTTT
TRBV30	-	few	TRBJ2-5	CAWSVRGTQYF	TGTGCCTGGAGTGTAAGGGGGACCCAGTACTTC
TRBV20-1	-	few	TRBJ1-2	CSARVTHGYTF	TGCAGTGCTAGAGTTACCCACGGCTACACCTTC
TRBV20-1	-	-	TRBJ1-6	CSASRFVDSFDSPLHF	TGCAGTGCTAGTCGATTTGTTGATTCGTTTGATTCACCCCTCCACTTT
TRBV9	-	-	TRBJ2-3	CASSASPHWSSDTQYF	TGTGCCAGCAGCGCCTCACCTCATTGGAGCTCAGATACGCAGTATTTT
TRBV28	-	medium-sized	TRBJ1-1	CASSTRTAYNEAFF	TGTGCCAGCAGTACCAGGACAGCCTATAATGAAGCTTTCTTT
TRBV5-1	-	once	TRBJ2-1	CASSSDTRRRDEQFF	TGCGCCAGCAGCTCCGATACTAGAAGACGTGATGAGCAGTTCTTC
TRBV6-2/TRBV6-3	-	-	TRBJ1-1	CASSNYLEAFF	TGTGCCAGCAGTAACTACTTAGAAGCTTTCTTT
TRBV28	-	-	TRBJ2-7	CASSLGGGDYEQYF	TGTGCCAGCAGTTTGGGAGGAGGGGACTACGAGCAGTACTTC
TRBV5-1	-	-	TRBJ2-7	CASRGGQPGYEQYF	TGCGCCAGCAGGGGGGGCCAGCCGGGCTACGAGCAGTACTTC
TRBV5-5	-	few	TRBJ2-5	CASSLGDMGNHLSETQYF	TGTGCCAGCAGCTTGGGTGATATGGGTAATCACCTGTCAGAGACCCAGTACTTC
TRBV7-9	TRBD1	few	TRBJ1-1	CASSSNRTGEDTEAFF	TGTGCCAGCAGCTCGAACCGGACAGGGGAGGACACTGAAGCTTTCTTT
TRBV4-3	TRBD1	-	TRBJ2-2	CASGREGARTGELFF	TGCGCCAGCGGCAGAGAGGGGGCTCGAACCGGGGAGCTGTTTTTT